The sequence of this T cell receptor (beta chain) was determined in a study of blood T cell repertoires in COVID-19. Study details: Samples came from the United States, Italy and Spain, spanning acute and convalescent COVID-19.

The table came from immunoSEQ multiplex PCR; TCRdb's copy has only in-frame clones and leaves some out. This sample has over 90,000 clones; roughly 90% occur once, and the top ten carry roughly 17%. This receptor was obtained from a woman older than 75 in a cohort sampled during active COVID-19. What was sequenced was peripheral blood.

The CDR3: CASSLGTPEVNEQFF. For the CDR3, the DNA is TGCGCCAGCAGCTTGGGAACCCCAGAGGTCAATGAGCAGTTCTTC. The rearrangement links TRBV5-1 to TRBJ2-1; D not certain. V was cut by 0 bases and J by 6 bases, with 13 bases left in between. The CDR3 is 15 residues long. CDR1 and CDR2 from the germline V gene are SGHRS and YFSETQ.